This T cell receptor beta chain was retrieved from a study of human T cells and chemical hapten exposure. Time point reported: pre-sensitization, week 0. Specified treatment: therapeutic diphenylcyclopropenone sensitization with weekly scalp DPC. Trimming pared 6 bases from V and 13 bases from J, leaving 22 bases between. This CDR3 has 15 amino acids. The germline CDR1 and CDR2 sequences are MNHNY and SVGAGI (reference sequence). TCRdb re-derived calls from the RACE reads in MiXCR, one entry per CDR3 protein. This table has roughly 40,000 distinct CDR3 sequences, under 12% appearing once. This clonotype was seen a handful of times.

The sequenced sample was whole blood, obtained in connection with sensitization to the hapten diphenylcyclopropenone (DPC). The origin of this receptor is a man aged 25-45 years with alopecia areata. Some clones in this sample may be carry-over from other donors' samples. This sequence joins TRBV6-6 and TRBJ1-6; D might be TRBD1 (6 bases). The CDR3 region is CASSPPGQTETPLHF. The CDR3 DNA follows: TGTGCCAGCAGCCCCCCCGGACAGACGGAAACTCCCCTCCACTTT.